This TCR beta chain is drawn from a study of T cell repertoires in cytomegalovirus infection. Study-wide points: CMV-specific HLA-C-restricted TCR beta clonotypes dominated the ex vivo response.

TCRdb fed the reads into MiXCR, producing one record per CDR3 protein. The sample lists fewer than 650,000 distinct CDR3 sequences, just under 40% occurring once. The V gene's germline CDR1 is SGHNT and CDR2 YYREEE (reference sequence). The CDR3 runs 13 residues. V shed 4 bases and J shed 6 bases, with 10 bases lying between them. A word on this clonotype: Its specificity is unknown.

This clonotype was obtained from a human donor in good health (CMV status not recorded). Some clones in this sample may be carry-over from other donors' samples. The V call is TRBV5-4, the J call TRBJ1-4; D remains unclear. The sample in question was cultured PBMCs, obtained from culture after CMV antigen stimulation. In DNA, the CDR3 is TGTGCCAGCAGCGTGAAGGTACATGAAAAACTGTTTTTT. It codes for CASSVKVHEKLFF.